Shown below are 11 T cell receptor beta chains from a single sample sequenced in a study of T cell responses to AZD1222 COVID-19 vaccine. Sequencing used immunoSEQ multiplex PCR; TCRdb keeps in-frame clones, though not all of them. The table has about 84,000 clones, approximately 85% seen once; the top ten hold around 9.3%. Material: peripheral blood, obtained 28 days after the second AZD1222 dose. The receptor set was obtained from an adult who received the AZD1222 COVID-19 vaccine.

V gene TRBV10-3 combines with J gene TRBJ1-5; TRBD1 is a possible D gene (5 bases). This CDR3 has 11 amino acids. CDR1 is ENHRY, CDR2 SYGVKD, per germline. The V gene lost 6 bases and the J gene lost 11 bases, with 11 bases spanning the gap. CDR3 in amino acids: CAIRGGEAQHF. The CDR3 DNA follows: TGTGCCATCAGGGGGGGGGAAGCCCAGCATTTT.

This chain connects TRBV28 to TRBJ2-1, with TRBD1 identical over 7 bases. Germline CDR1 and CDR2: MDHEN and SYDVKM. The length of the CDR3 is 14 residues. Trimming cost V 8 bases and J 5 bases; bases outside gene matches: 9. CDR3 sequence reads: CASGGWDRDNEQFF. The CDR3 nucleotides read TGTGCCAGCGGGGGTTGGGACAGAGACAATGAGCAGTTCTTC.

The table lists this clone with a count of one. The rearrangement links TRBV27 to TRBJ1-1; D not certain. This CDR3 contains 15 residues. Trimming removed 2 bases at V and 1 base at J, with 11 bases between. The germline CDR1 and CDR2 sequences are MNHEY and SMNVEV (reference sequence). CDR3 sequence: CASSLNRRENTEAFF. The CDR3 coding sequence is TGTGCCAGCAGTTTAAATAGAAGGGAGAACACTGAAGCTTTCTTT.

The V and J genes are TRBV2 and TRBJ2-1; 8 positions match TRBD1. Per germline, CDR1 SNHLY and CDR2 FYNNEI. The CDR3 extends over 15 amino acids. Losses at the gene ends were 6 bases for V and 4 bases for J; bases not matched to a gene: 8. The chain's CDR3 is CASSTDRGYYNEQFF. As DNA, the CDR3 is TGTGCCAGCAGCACAGACAGGGGATATTACAATGAGCAGTTCTTC.

This chain joins TRBV3-1 (or the pseudogene TRBV3-2) and TRBJ1-4; 7 bases map to TRBD1. V dropped 4 bases and J dropped 8; count of bases not matched to a gene: 7. The germline V gene has CDR1 LGHDT and CDR2 YNNKEL (reference sequence). The CDR3 extends over 14 amino acids. CDR3 nucleotide sequence: TGTGCCAGCAGCCGACGACAGGGACAAGAAAAACTGTTTTTT. Its translation is CASSRRQGQEKLFF.

The chain couples TRBV5-6 to TRBJ1-3, with D uncertain. V was trimmed by 1 base and J by 4 bases, leaving 3 bases between them. CDR1 is SGHDT, CDR2 YYEEEE, per germline. The CDR3 is 12 amino acids. CDR3 DNA: TGTGCCAGCAGCTTGTACGGAAACACCATATATTTT. Amino acids: CASSLYGNTIYF. The whole variable domain, filled in from reference TRBV5-6 and TRBJ1-3, reads DAGVTQSPTHLIKTRGQQVTLRCSPKSGHDTVSWYQQALGQGPQFIFQYYEEEERQRGNFPDRFSGHQFPNYSSELNVNALLLGDSALYLCASSLYGNTIYFGEGSWLTVV.

This chain joins TRBV28 and TRBJ2-3; the D call may be TRBD1 or TRBD2 (5 bases each). The CDR3 sequence is 14 residues long. Germline loops: CDR1 MDHEN, CDR2 SYDVKM. V shed 6 bases and J shed 1 base, with 11 bases lying between them. The CDR3 DNA reads as TGTGCCAGCAGCCGGGGACGGGGCACAGATACGCAGTATTTT. Protein product: CASSRGRGTDTQYF.

The V call is TRBV10-3, the J call TRBJ1-4; 7 nucleotides line up with TRBD1. The CDR3 contains 14 residues. With V trimmed by 6 bases and J by 6 bases, 7 bases remained unmatched. CDR1 and CDR2 (germline): ENHRY, SYGVKD. The DNA of the CDR3 is TGTGCCATCAGCGAAGACAGGGCCGATGAAAAACTGTTTTTT. This encodes CAISEDRADEKLFF.

This chain links TRBV19 with TRBJ1-4; D call uncertain. V lost 9 bases and J 4 bases, leaving 9 bases between the germline ends. CDR1 is LNHDA, CDR2 SQIVND, per germline (reference sequence). The CDR3 runs 12 residues. This chain's CDR3 is CASSDDNEKLFF. The CDR3 DNA reads as TGTGCCAGCTCTGACGATAATGAAAAACTGTTTTTT.

The gene calls are TRBV5-1 and TRBJ2-1; perhaps TRBD2 as D (6 bases). V gave up 5 bases and J gave up 0 bases, with 12 bases separating them. This CDR3 is built from 15 residues. Per the germline V gene, CDR1 is SGHRS and CDR2 is YFSETQ. CDR3 sequence (DNA): TGCGCCAGCAGTCCGGGACTGGGCTCCTACAATGAGCAGTTCTTC. Protein sequence: CASSPGLGSYNEQFF.

The chain carries TRBV11-2 and TRBJ1-5; D ambiguous. The germline V gene has CDR1 SGHAT and CDR2 FQNNGV. This CDR3 contains 13 residues. V lost 2 bases and J 0 bases, leaving 2 bases between the germline ends. The CDR3 region is CASSLYSNQPQHF. As DNA, the CDR3 is TGTGCCAGCAGCTTATATAGCAATCAGCCCCAGCATTTT. The complete variable domain, with remaining parts taken from reference TRBV11-2 and TRBJ1-5, reads EAGVAQSPRYKIIEKRQSVAFWCNPISGHATLYWYQQILGQGPKLLIQFQNNGVVDDSQLPKDRFSAERLKGVDSTLKIQPAKLEDSAVYLCASSLYSNQPQHFGDGTRLSIL.